This is a list of T cell receptor beta chains from one sample in a study of blood T cell repertoires in COVID-19. Data came from immunoSEQ multiplex PCR; TCRdb stores just in-frame clones and leaves some out. Altogether over 200,000 clones are present, around 84% being singletons, with the ten largest covering under 2.5%. Sequences were obtained from peripheral blood. These receptors originate from a man between 35 and 55 years old who had recovered from COVID-19. Each CDR3 is given with its conserved first and last residue. A D gene is named only where the DNA matches it firmly. Where a row states a size, it is once, few, many or the class of an expanded clone; other rows omit it.

V gene	D gene	clone size	J gene	CDR3 protein	CDR3 DNA
TRBV29-1	TRBD2	.	TRBJ2-1	CSVEERLAGGPWNEQFF	TGCAGCGTTGAAGAGAGGCTAGCGGGAGGGCCATGGAATGAGCAGTTCTTC
TRBV7-9	.	.	TRBJ2-4	CASSKGGTSGYIQYF	TGTGCCAGCAGCAAGGGCGGGACCTCGGGCTACATTCAGTACTTC
TRBV19	.	.	TRBJ2-1	CASAGTPSSNEQFF	TGTGCCAGTGCCGGGACTCCGTCTTCGAATGAGCAGTTCTTC
TRBV6-1	TRBD2	.	TRBJ2-2	CASSGSSGGPETGELFF	TGTGCCAGCAGTGGGTCTAGCGGGGGGCCAGAAACCGGGGAGCTGTTTTTT
TRBV11-3	.	.	TRBJ2-5	CASSLDQEETQYF	TGTGCCAGCAGCTTAGATCAGGAAGAGACCCAGTACTTC
TRBV2	.	.	TRBJ1-2	CASSDAVNYGYTF	TGTGCCAGCAGTGACGCGGTTAACTATGGCTACACCTTC
TRBV4-3	TRBD2	.	TRBJ2-7	CASSQTLAGDYEQYF	TGCGCCAGCAGCCAAACCCTAGCGGGAGATTACGAGCAGTACTTC
TRBV5-5	.	.	TRBJ1-1	CASRESSYGLTATEAFF	TGTGCCAGCCGGGAAAGCTCCTATGGGTTAACTGCCACTGAAGCTTTCTTT
TRBV5-1	.	.	TRBJ2-2	CASSLRVDTLELFF	TGCGCCAGCAGCTTGAGAGTAGACACCTTAGAGCTGTTTTTT
TRBV19	.	.	TRBJ2-1	CASSIGASYTYNEQFF	TGTGCCAGTAGTATAGGGGCTAGCTACACCTACAATGAGCAGTTCTTC
TRBV7-2	.	.	TRBJ1-2	CASSLRRGGSYGYTF	TGTGCCAGCAGCCTTAGACGGGGGGGGAGCTATGGCTACACCTTC
TRBV19	.	.	TRBJ1-2	CASSIWGGIKSGYGYTF	TGTGCCAGTAGTATATGGGGAGGGATCAAGTCAGGGTATGGCTACACCTTC
TRBV5-4	.	.	TRBJ2-6	CASRSWTDSFHVLTF	TGTGCCAGTAGAAGCTGGACGGACAGTTTTCACGTCCTGACTTTC
TRBV6-6	.	.	TRBJ1-4	CASSYSPLEGEKLFF	TGTGCCAGCAGTTACTCGCCCCTCGAGGGCGAAAAACTGTTTTTT
TRBV5-5	.	.	TRBJ1-2	CASSLEEGGLGYTF	TGTGCCAGCAGCTTGGAGGAGGGGGGGCTTGGCTACACCTTC
TRBV29-1	.	many	TRBJ1-2	CSVVRAGHYGYTF	TGCAGCGTTGTAAGAGCGGGACACTATGGCTACACCTTC
TRBV6-2/TRBV6-3	.	.	TRBJ1-2	CASSYPYDSYGYTF	TGTGCCAGCAGTTACCCTTACGACAGCTATGGCTACACCTTC
TRBV27	TRBD2	.	TRBJ2-1	CASSLGLAGAQWDEQFF	TGTGCCAGCAGTTTAGGGCTAGCGGGGGCCCAGTGGGATGAGCAGTTCTTC
TRBV6-2/TRBV6-3	.	few	TRBJ2-2	CASSYKGGELFF	TGTGCCAGCAGTTATAAGGGGGGGGAGCTGTTTTTT
TRBV11-2	TRBD2	.	TRBJ2-7	CASSLAGGALSEQYF	TGTGCCAGCAGCTTAGCCGGGGGGGCCCTTTCCGAGCAGTACTTC
TRBV18	.	.	TRBJ2-5	CASSPRSEGVPETQYF	TGTGCCAGCTCACCACGCTCGGAGGGAGTACCGGAGACCCAGTACTTC
TRBV5-4	TRBD1	.	TRBJ2-7	CASSSGTGPYEQYF	TGTGCCAGCAGCTCCGGGACAGGCCCCTACGAGCAGTACTTC
TRBV7-9	.	.	TRBJ2-1	CASNLAFINNEQFF	TGTGCCAGCAATCTAGCGTTTATAAACAATGAGCAGTTCTTC
TRBV5-1	.	few	TRBJ1-1	CASSWAGTPNTEAFF	TGCGCCAGCAGCTGGGCCGGGACACCGAACACTGAAGCTTTCTTT
TRBV6-5	.	.	TRBJ1-1	CASSKPGVRTEAFF	TGTGCCAGCAGCAAACCAGGGGTTCGCACTGAAGCTTTCTTT
TRBV4-3	.	.	TRBJ1-1	CASSQGYRDNTEAFF	TGCGCCAGCAGCCAGGGATACAGGGATAACACTGAAGCTTTCTTT
TRBV30	TRBD1	.	TRBJ1-2	CAWDRGTYGYTF	TGTGCCTGGGACAGGGGAACCTATGGCTACACCTTC
TRBV4-3	.	.	TRBJ2-3	CASSQDGEDTQYF	TGCGCCAGCAGCCAAGACGGGGAAGATACGCAGTATTTT
TRBV12-3/TRBV12-4	.	.	TRBJ2-5	CASSLGQQETQYF	TGTGCCAGCAGCCTCGGACAGCAAGAGACCCAGTACTTC
TRBV7-2	TRBD1	few	TRBJ1-2	CASSLVGISTGGYGYTF	TGTGCCAGCAGCTTAGTGGGGATCTCGACAGGGGGCTATGGCTACACCTTC
TRBV7-9	.	.	TRBJ2-3	CASSPRSSDTQYF	TGTGCCAGCAGCCCGAGGAGTTCAGATACGCAGTATTTT
TRBV7-2	.	.	TRBJ1-5	CASSPGHSNQPQHF	TGTGCCAGCAGCCCCGGACATAGCAATCAGCCCCAGCATTTT
TRBV5-5	.	.	TRBJ1-2	CASSPNAYLSNYGYTF	TGTGCCAGCAGCCCGAACGCGTACCTTTCTAACTATGGCTACACCTTC
TRBV10-3	.	.	TRBJ1-5	CAISVGGRNQPQHF	TGTGCCATCAGTGTGGGGGGGCGGAATCAGCCCCAGCATTTT